Listed here are 4 T cell receptor beta chains from one sample, sequenced in a study of beta chain features in type 1 diabetes. Every bit of the isolated RNA underwent reverse transcription, so sequencing read expressed TCRB transcripts. TCRdb keeps only in-frame clones here, not all; method: immunoSEQ multiplex PCR. Of approximately 17,000 clones in the sample, approximately 50% were seen once. The sequenced sample was stem cell memory CD4+ T cells from blood. These receptors were taken from a young woman in good health.

This chain joins TRBV7-9 and TRBJ2-3; D is possibly TRBD2 (6 bases). In germline, CDR1 is SEHNR, CDR2 FQNEAQ (reference sequence). V was pared by 2 bases and J by 6 bases, with 12 bases between. This CDR3 region has 14 residues. The DNA for the CDR3 is TGTGCCAGCAGCTTAACCGGGAGTGCCGATACGCAGTATTTT. As protein: CASSLTGSADTQYF.

This clone was counted only a few times. The chain carries TRBV5-1 and TRBJ2-7; 8 bases are shared with TRBD2. Germline values: CDR1 SGHRS, CDR2 YFSETQ. The CDR3 consists of 16 residues. After removal of 4 bases from V and 3 bases from J, the junction contained 12 bases not matched to a gene. The CDR3 DNA is TGCGCCAGCAGCCGCACCGGGACTAGGGAAGGCTACGAGCAGTACTTC. This codes for CASSRTGTREGYEQYF.

The CDR3 region has the DNA TGTGCCAGCAGCTTAAATGCGGGATCATGGGAGACCCAGTACTTC. It specifies CASSLNAGSWETQYF. The rearrangement uses TRBV7-6 and TRBJ2-5, with a weak D call TRBD2 (6 bases). The CDR3 spans 15 residues. Between the trimmed V and J ends, which lost 2 bases and 5 bases, there was a span of 15 bases. Germline V gene lookup returns CDR1 SGHVS and CDR2 FNYEAQ.

This chain connects TRBV6-1 to TRBJ2-2, with D tentatively TRBD1 (5 bases). V lost 6 bases and J lost 5, with 16 bases in between. This CDR3 has 15 residues. From germline, CDR1 is MNHNS and CDR2 SASEGT. This CDR3 is CASSRRTKGTGELFF. For the CDR3, the DNA is TGTGCCAGCAGCAGACGGACAAAGGGGACCGGGGAGCTGTTTTTT.